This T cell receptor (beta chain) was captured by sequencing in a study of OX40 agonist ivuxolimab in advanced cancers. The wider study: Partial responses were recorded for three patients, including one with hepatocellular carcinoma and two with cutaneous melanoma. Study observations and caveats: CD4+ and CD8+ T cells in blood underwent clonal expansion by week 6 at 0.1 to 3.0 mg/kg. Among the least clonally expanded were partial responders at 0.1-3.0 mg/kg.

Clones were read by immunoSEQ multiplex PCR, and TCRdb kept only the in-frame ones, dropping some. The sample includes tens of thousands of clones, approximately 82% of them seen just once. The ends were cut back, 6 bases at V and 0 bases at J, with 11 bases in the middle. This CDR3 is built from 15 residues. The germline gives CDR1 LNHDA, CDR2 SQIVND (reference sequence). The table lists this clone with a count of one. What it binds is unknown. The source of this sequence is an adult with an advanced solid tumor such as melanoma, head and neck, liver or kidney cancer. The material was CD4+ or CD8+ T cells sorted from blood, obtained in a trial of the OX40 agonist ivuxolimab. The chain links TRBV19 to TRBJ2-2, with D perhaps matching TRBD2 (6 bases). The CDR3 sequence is CASRNGGTNTGELFF. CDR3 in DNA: TGTGCCAGTAGAAACGGGGGAACGAACACCGGGGAGCTGTTTTTT.